The entry below describes one T cell receptor beta chain. These data belong to a study of blood T cell repertoires in COVID-19. Study-wide background: Acute-phase and convalescent COVID-19 samples originated in the United States, Italy and Spain.

Per the original data handling: Amplification from reference gene primers served as the basis for estimated nucleated cell counts. The repertoire was sequenced with immunoSEQ multiplex PCR; TCRdb's copy has only in-frame clones and lacks some. The V and J calls and clone size come from that table; D and trimming were worked out from the DNA. The sample includes roughly 370,000 clones, 80% to 90% seen only once; the top ten take 10%. Cohorts were assigned according to the clinical history that participants reported. Before being deemed recovered, Cohort 3 donors had two negative PCRs, clearance, or symptom resolution. Trimming took 2 bases from V and 3 from J, leaving 10 bases between them. This CDR3 is 14 amino acids long. Germline V CDR1 and CDR2: SGHAT, FQDESV (reference sequence).

The clonotype comes from a woman aged 45-59 years who had recovered from COVID-19. Sample: PBMCs or T cells enriched from blood (not recorded which). V gene TRBV11-1 combines with J gene TRBJ1-2; D is unresolved. The DNA for the CDR3 is TGTGCCAGCAGCTTAAGGTTCCAGGACTATGGCTACACCTTC. This gives the protein CASSLRFQDYGYTF.